This TCR beta chain was profiled in a study of beta chain features in type 1 diabetes. The CDR3 contains 14 residues. CDR1 is MNHEY and CDR2 is SMNVEV in the germline V gene (reference sequence). V lost 1 base and J lost 3; bases outside the gene matches: 2. Reverse transcribing all isolated RNA meant expressed TCRB transcripts were sequenced. The assay was immunoSEQ multiplex PCR, and TCRdb's table has in-frame clones only and misses some. The sample gives a few hundred thousand clones, less than 15% of which show up once; roughly 0.017% is in the top ten. This clone was seen more than once but under ten times.

The sequence was obtained from a young woman in good health. Input material: naive CD4+ T cells from blood. The chain links TRBV27 to TRBJ1-2; 7 positions match TRBD1. The chain's CDR3 is CASSLLGTDYGYTF. The CDR3 DNA sequence: TGTGCCAGCAGTTTATTAGGGACAGACTATGGCTACACCTTC.